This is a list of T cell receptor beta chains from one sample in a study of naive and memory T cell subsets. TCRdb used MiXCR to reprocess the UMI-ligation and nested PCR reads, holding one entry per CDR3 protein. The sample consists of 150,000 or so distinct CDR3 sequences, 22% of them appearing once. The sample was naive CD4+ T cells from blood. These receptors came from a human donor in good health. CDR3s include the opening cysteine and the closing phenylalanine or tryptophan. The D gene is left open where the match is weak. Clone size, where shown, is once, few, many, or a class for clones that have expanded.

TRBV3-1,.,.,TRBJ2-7,TGTGCCAGCAGCCAAGATCCGCAGCGGGCAAGGGCCTACGAGCAGTACTTC,CASSQDPQRARAYEQYF
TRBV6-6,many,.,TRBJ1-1,TGTGCCAGCAGGATGAACACTGAAGCTTTCTTT,CASRMNTEAFF
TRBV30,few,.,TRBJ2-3,TGTGCCTGGAGTGACCCTTCAGATACGCAGTATTTT,CAWSDPSDTQYF
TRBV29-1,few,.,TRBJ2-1,TGCAGCGTTAGGGGAAGGGAAGTGGTTTCCTACAATGAGCAGTTCTTC,CSVRGREVVSYNEQFF
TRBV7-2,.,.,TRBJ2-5,TGTGCCAGCAGCCTATATCCGGTTGGGGAGACCCAGTACTTC,CASSLYPVGETQYF
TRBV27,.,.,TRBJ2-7,TGTGCCAGCAGTTTATTATCCGGAGGGGGAGCCTCCTACGAGCAGTACTTC,CASSLLSGGGASYEQYF
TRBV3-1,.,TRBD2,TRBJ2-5,TGTGCCAGCAGCGACCGGACTAGCGGAATCCAAGAGACCCAGTACTTC,CASSDRTSGIQETQYF
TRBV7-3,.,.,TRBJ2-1,TGTGCCAGCAGCAATGGTGCTTACAATGAGCAGTTCTTC,CASSNGAYNEQFF
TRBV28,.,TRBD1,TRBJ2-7,TGTGCCACCGGGACAGGGAAGGGCGAGCAGTACTTC,CATGTGKGEQYF
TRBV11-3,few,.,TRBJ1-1,TGTGCCAGCAGCTTAGAATTGAACACTGAAGCTTTCTTT,CASSLELNTEAFF
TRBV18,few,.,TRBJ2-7,TGTGCCAGCTCACCGTCGAACGAGCAGTACTTC,CASSPSNEQYF
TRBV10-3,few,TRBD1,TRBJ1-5,TGTGCCATCAGTGCTAAAGACAGGGCGAATCAGCCCCAGCATTTT,CAISAKDRANQPQHF
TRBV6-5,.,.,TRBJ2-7,TGTGCCAGCAGGAATTACGAGCAGTACTTC,CASRNYEQYF
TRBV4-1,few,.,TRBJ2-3,TGCGCCAGCAGCTACGCGGGCGGAAGCACAGATACGCAGTATTTT,CASSYAGGSTDTQYF
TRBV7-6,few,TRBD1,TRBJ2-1,TGTGCCAGCAGCTTTGACAGGGGAGTGAATGAGCAGTTCTTC,CASSFDRGVNEQFF
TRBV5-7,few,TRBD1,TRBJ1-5,TGTGCCAGCAGCTTTCGCGGGACAGGGGGCTGCAATCAGCCCCAGCATTTT,CASSFRGTGGCNQPQHF
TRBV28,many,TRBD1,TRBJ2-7,TGTGCCAGCAGCGAAGCCGGGACAGGATACGAGCAGTACTTC,CASSEAGTGYEQYF
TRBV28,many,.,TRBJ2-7,TGTGCCAGCAGTTTGGCTGCCTACGAGCAGTACTTC,CASSLAAYEQYF
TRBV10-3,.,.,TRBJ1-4,TGTGCCACCGGAGAGGGGTCCGGTGAAAAACTGTTTTTT,CATGEGSGEKLFF
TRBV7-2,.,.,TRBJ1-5,TGTGCCAGCAGCCCTTCAGGGGGCAATCAGCCCCAGCATTTT,CASSPSGGNQPQHF
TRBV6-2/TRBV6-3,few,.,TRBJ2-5,TGTGCCAGCAGTTCCTTACAACGGGGCAGGGGTCAAGAGACCCAGTACTTC,CASSSLQRGRGQETQYF
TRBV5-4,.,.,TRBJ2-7,TGTGCCAGCAGCCAGGAGGGAAACTCCTACGAGCAGTACTTC,CASSQEGNSYEQYF
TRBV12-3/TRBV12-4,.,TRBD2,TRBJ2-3,TGTGCCAGCAGTTTAGTTCGGGGACTAGCGGACACAGATACGCAGTATTTT,CASSLVRGLADTDTQYF
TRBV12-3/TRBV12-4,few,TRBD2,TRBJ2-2,TGTGCCAGCAGACCGGGACTAGCGGGGGCCGGGGAGCTGTTTTTT,CASRPGLAGAGELFF
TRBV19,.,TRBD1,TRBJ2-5,TGTGCCAGTAGTACTTGGACAGGGGTGGACCAAGAGACCCAGTACTTC,CASSTWTGVDQETQYF
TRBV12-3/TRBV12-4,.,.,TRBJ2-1,TGTGCCAGCAGTCTCGGGACAATCAATGAGCAGTTCTTC,CASSLGTINEQFF
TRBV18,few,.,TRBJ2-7,TGTGCCAGCTCACTGTACGGCGGCGGTTCCTACGAGCAGTACTTC,CASSLYGGGSYEQYF